The 18 T cell receptor beta chains presented below share a single source sample, sequenced in a study of blood T cell repertoires in COVID-19. The data were produced by immunoSEQ multiplex PCR, yet TCRdb's version contains in-frame clones alone and is incomplete. The sample records roughly 49,000 clones, around 86% being singletons. The specimen was peripheral blood. The source is a man in his fifties or sixties with active COVID-19.

The rearrangement uses TRBV19 and TRBJ1-6; the D gene is possibly TRBD1 (6 bases). Germline V gives CDR1 LNHDA, CDR2 SQIVND (reference sequence). This CDR3 spans 14 amino acids. Trimming took off 3 bases at V and 9 bases at J, with 12 bases between the two ends. DNA of the CDR3: TGTGCCAGTAGTATCAGGACAGACTCTTCACCCCTCCACTTT. This gives the protein CASSIRTDSSPLHF.

This sequence joins TRBV19 and TRBJ1-3, with 9 bases that match TRBD1. Germline CDR1 and CDR2: LNHDA and SQIVND (reference sequence). The CDR3 covers 14 residues. J lost 5 bases, V lost 6 bases, and 5 bases had no gene match. The CDR3 nucleotides read TGTGCCAGTAGGCCGGACAGGGGAAGAAACACCATATATTTT. As protein: CASRPDRGRNTIYF.

This chain links TRBV23-1 with TRBJ1-3; D not certain. TRBV23-1 is noted as an ORF with a role that remains uncertain. This CDR3 is 14 amino acids long. V was pared by 6 bases and J by 0 bases, with 9 bases between. CDR3 DNA sequence: TGCGCCAGCAGCCTTTTATGCTCTGGAAACACCATATATTTT. Its protein product is CASSLLCSGNTIYF.

The chain joins TRBV6-5 to TRBJ2-5; possible D gene TRBD1, 6 bases. Germline values: CDR1 MNHEY, CDR2 SVGAGI. The length of the CDR3 is 14 residues. V lost 6 bases to trimming and J lost 3 bases, with 14 bases between them. The CDR3 region is CASRDWTVEETQYF. The CDR3 bases are TGTGCCAGCAGGGATTGGACAGTGGAAGAGACCCAGTACTTC.

In its sample, this clone was seen a few times. The chain uses TRBV25-1 and TRBJ2-2, with 8 positions matching TRBD2. Germline trimming cut 0 bases from V and 5 bases from J; bases unmatched to any gene: 11. This CDR3 has 18 amino acids. CDR1 is MGHDK and CDR2 is SYGVNS in the germline V gene. The CDR3 DNA reads as TGTGCCAGCAGTGAATACGATGGACCCAGCGGGAGAACCGGGGAGCTGTTTTTT. Its translation: CASSEYDGPSGRTGELFF.

This chain's CDR3 is CASSNLAGAYEQYF. The CDR3 nucleotides read TGTGCCAGCAGCAATCTAGCGGGGGCCTACGAGCAGTACTTC. The chain uses TRBV6-5 and TRBJ2-7, with 10 bases matching TRBD2. There are 14 residues in the CDR3. CDR1 MNHEY and CDR2 SVGAGI come from the germline V gene. V shed 6 bases, J shed 2 bases, and the junction held 4 bases outside the gene matches.

V usage is TRBV19 and J usage is TRBJ1-4; 8 positions agree with TRBD1. V dropped 6 bases and J dropped 7; count of bases not matched to a gene: 10. The CDR3 has 15 residues. Germline V lookup: CDR1 LNHDA, CDR2 SQIVND (reference sequence). CDR3 sequence reads: CASSSRTGSGEKLFF. Here the CDR3 DNA reads TGTGCCAGTAGCTCAAGGACAGGGTCCGGTGAAAAACTGTTTTTT.

This chain uses TRBV4-3 with TRBJ1-1; 8 bases line up with TRBD1. V was clipped by 2 bases and J by 5 bases; unmatched bases: 16. Germline CDR1 LGHNA, CDR2 YSLEER. The CDR3 is made up of 18 amino acids. This CDR3 is CASSQRRQGRGVGTEAFF. In nucleotides, the CDR3 is TGCGCCAGCAGCCAAAGACGACAGGGGAGGGGGGTTGGAACTGAAGCTTTCTTT.

This chain links TRBV27 with TRBJ2-1; 12 bases are shared with TRBD2. The CDR3 is 22 residues long. Trimming took 5 bases from V and 1 from J; bases not matched to a gene: 21. CDR1 and CDR2 from the germline V gene are MNHEY and SMNVEV (reference sequence). CDR3 sequence (DNA): TGTGCCAGCAGTACGCCAGACAGGGAGCTAGCGGGAGGGCCAGGTTCCTACAATGAGCAGTTCTTC. It specifies CASSTPDRELAGGPGSYNEQFF.

The chain couples TRBV5-1 to TRBJ2-5; 11 nucleotides line up with TRBD2. The CDR3 contains 15 residues. Trimming at V came to 4 bases and at J to 5 bases, leaving 7 bases not matched to a gene. Germline V gives CDR1 SGHRS, CDR2 YFSETQ. The CDR3 DNA is TGCGCCAGCAGCCTACTAGCGGGAGTCCGGGAGACCCAGTACTTC. Translation: CASSLLAGVRETQYF.

This chain links TRBV12-3 or TRBV12-4 with TRBJ1-1, with D hard to call. Trimming removed 2 bases at V and 8 bases at J, with 9 bases between. The CDR3 is 12 amino acids. The CDR3 nucleotides are TGTGCCAGCAGTTTACCCCCCCTCGAAGCTTTCTTT. Protein product: CASSLPPLEAFF.

The V gene is TRBV6-7, the J gene TRBJ2-7; the match to TRBD2 covers 10 bases. TRBV6-7 is an ORF, and what it does is uncertain. The J segment lost 3 bases and the V segment lost 8 bases, leaving 19 bases of the junction unmatched. The length of the CDR3 is 18 residues. CDR3 amino acids: CASQGIAGGLVKNYEQYF. The CDR3, as DNA: TGTGCCAGCCAAGGTATAGCGGGGGGCCTAGTCAAAAACTACGAGCAGTACTTC.

The sample holds one count of this clone. The V and J genes are TRBV7-9 and TRBJ2-7; TRBD1 might be the D (5 bases). The length of the CDR3 is 13 residues. V gave up 1 base and J gave up 6 bases, with 10 bases separating them. The germline CDR1 and CDR2 sequences are SEHNR and FQNEAQ (reference sequence). The DNA for the CDR3 is TGTGCCAGCAGCTTAGGCAGGGATAGCGAGCAGTACTTC. It yields the protein CASSLGRDSEQYF.

This chain links TRBV6-5 with TRBJ2-7; no firm D call. V gave up 2 bases and J gave up 2 bases, with 7 bases separating them. This CDR3 contains 13 residues. CDR1 and CDR2 from the germline V gene are MNHEY and SVGAGI. CDR3 protein: CASSYPGTYEQYF. In DNA form, the CDR3 reads TGTGCCAGCAGTTACCCCGGTACCTACGAGCAGTACTTC.

This clone was counted between two and nine times. This rearrangement joins TRBV12-3 or TRBV12-4 to TRBJ2-7; D is possibly TRBD2 (5 bases). This CDR3 is built from 13 residues. Trimming cost V 7 bases and J 2 bases, with 12 bases left between them. CDR3 sequence (DNA): TGTGCCAGCAAAAGGTCGGGGACCTACGAGCAGTACTTC. Its protein product is CASKRSGTYEQYF.

The chain couples TRBV11-2 to TRBJ2-7, with D possibly matching TRBD2 (5 bases). The V end lost 1 base, the J end lost 3 bases, and 13 bases lay between the germline ends. CDR1 and CDR2 (germline): SGHAT, FQNNGV. CDR3 size: 15 residues. CDR3 protein: CASSLVLALSYEQYF. The DNA for the CDR3 is TGTGCCAGCAGCTTAGTCCTAGCTTTGAGCTACGAGCAGTACTTC.

The sample holds one count of this clone. The chain couples TRBV6-2 or TRBV6-3 to TRBJ1-5; 8 bases agree with TRBD1. V lost 4 bases to trimming and J lost 7 bases; unmatched junction nucleotides: 6. Germline V gene sequence: CDR1 MNHEY, CDR2 SVGEGT. The CDR3 is 14 amino acids. The CDR3, as DNA: TGTGCCAGCAGTTCCCCAGGGGGCTGGCAGCCCCAGCATTTT. It translates to CASSSPGGWQPQHF.

The rearrangement joins TRBV3-1 (or the pseudogene TRBV3-2) to TRBJ2-7, with TRBD1 matching over 7 bases. Germline V CDR1 and CDR2: LGHDT, YNNKEL (reference sequence). The CDR3 is 13 amino acids. The junction had 3 bases not matched to a gene; V was cut back by 2 bases and J by 5 bases. CDR3 loop: CASSQRGGHEQYF. The CDR3 DNA is TGTGCCAGCAGCCAACGAGGGGGCCACGAGCAGTACTTC.